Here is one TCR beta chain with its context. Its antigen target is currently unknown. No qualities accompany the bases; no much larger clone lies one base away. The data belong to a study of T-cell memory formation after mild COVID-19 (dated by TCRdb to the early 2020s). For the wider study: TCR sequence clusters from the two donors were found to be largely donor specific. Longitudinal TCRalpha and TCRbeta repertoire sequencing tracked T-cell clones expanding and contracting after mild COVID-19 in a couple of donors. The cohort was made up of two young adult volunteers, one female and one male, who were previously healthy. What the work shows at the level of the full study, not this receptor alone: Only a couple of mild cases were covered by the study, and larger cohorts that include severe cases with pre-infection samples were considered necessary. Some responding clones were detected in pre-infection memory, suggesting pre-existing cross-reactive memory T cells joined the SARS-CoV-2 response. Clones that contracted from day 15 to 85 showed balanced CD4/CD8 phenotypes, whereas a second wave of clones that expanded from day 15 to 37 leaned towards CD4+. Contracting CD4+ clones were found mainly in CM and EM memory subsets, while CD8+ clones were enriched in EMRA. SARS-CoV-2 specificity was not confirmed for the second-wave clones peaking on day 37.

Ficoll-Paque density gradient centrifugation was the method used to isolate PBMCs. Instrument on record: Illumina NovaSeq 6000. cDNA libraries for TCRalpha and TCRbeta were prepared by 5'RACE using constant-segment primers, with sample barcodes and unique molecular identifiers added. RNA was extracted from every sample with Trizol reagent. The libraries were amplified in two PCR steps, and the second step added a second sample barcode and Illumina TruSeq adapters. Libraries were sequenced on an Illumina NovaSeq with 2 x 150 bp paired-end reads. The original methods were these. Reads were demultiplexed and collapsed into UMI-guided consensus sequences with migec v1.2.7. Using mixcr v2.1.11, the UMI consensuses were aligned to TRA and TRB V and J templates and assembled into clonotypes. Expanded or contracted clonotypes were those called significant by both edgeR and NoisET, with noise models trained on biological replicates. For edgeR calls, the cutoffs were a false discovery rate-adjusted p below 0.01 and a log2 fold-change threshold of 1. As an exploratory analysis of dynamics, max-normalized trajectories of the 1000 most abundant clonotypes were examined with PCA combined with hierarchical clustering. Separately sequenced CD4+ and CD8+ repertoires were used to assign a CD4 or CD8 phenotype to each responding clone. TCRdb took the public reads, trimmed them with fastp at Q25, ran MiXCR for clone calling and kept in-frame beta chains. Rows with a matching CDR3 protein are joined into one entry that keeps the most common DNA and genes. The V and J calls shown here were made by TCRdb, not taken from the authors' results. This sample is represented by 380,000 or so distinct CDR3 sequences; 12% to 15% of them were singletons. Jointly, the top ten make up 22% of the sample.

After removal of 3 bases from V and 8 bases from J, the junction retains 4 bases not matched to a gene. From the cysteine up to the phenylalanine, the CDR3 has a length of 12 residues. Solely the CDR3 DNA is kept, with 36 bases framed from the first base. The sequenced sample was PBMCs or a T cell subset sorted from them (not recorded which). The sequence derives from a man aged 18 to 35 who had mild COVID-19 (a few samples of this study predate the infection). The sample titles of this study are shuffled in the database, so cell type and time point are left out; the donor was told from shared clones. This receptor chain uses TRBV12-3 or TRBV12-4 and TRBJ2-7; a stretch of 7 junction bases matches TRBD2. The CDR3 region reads CASSLGGGKQYF. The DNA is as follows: TGTGCCAGCAGTTTGGGGGGGGGTAAGCAGTACTTC.